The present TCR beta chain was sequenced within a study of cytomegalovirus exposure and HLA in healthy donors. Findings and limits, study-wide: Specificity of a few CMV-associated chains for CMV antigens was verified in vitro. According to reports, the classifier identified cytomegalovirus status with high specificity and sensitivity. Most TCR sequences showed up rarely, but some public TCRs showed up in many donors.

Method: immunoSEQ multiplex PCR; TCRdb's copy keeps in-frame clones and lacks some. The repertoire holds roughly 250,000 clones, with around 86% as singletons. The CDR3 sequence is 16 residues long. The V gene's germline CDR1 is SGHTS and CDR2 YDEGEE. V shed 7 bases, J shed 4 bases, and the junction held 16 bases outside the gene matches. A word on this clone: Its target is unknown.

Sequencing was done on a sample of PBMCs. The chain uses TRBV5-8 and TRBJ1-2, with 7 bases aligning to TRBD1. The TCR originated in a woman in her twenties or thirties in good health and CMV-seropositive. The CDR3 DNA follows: TGTGCCAGCGTCTCTTCAGGAGGGGGCTTAAGCTATGGCTACACCTTC. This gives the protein CASVSSGGGLSYGYTF.